The rows below give T cell receptor beta chains drawn from one sample of a study of radiation and T cells in renal cell carcinoma. TCRdb keeps only in-frame clones here, not all; method: immunoSEQ multiplex PCR. This repertoire shows about 130,000 clones, more than 70% found once; its top ten account for around 13%. This sample comprised blood, obtained from a patient whose treatment included radiotherapy and nephrectomy. The receptors stem from a woman between 45 and 65 years old with renal cell carcinoma. Both conserved end residues are part of each CDR3. Each record gives: D gene, V gene, J gene, clone size, CDR3 protein, CDR3 DNA. A D gene is named only where the DNA matches it firmly. Size tells how often a clone was seen (once, few, many) or the class of an expanded clone, and some rows leave it out.

>-|TRBV9|TRBJ1-5|-
CASSLSGLGGGQPQHF
TGTGCCAGCAGCCTTTCAGGACTGGGGGGAGGTCAGCCCCAGCATTTT
>-|TRBV10-2|TRBJ2-7|once
CASSQFRGEQYF
TGCGCCAGCAGTCAGTTCAGGGGCGAGCAGTACTTC
>-|TRBV7-7|TRBJ2-5|-
CASSPRTNQETQYF
TGTGCTAGCAGCCCCCGGACTAACCAAGAGACCCAGTACTTC
>-|TRBV9|TRBJ1-2|once
CASSVGTSMGYGYTF
TGTGCCAGCAGCGTAGGAACCTCAATGGGCTATGGCTACACCTTC
>-|TRBV19|TRBJ2-5|-
CASSGGHGETQYF
TGTGCCAGTAGTGGGGGTCATGGAGAGACCCAGTACTTC
>TRBD2|TRBV7-6|TRBJ2-3|-
CASSSGSIAGGLTDTQYF
TGTGCCAGCAGCTCCGGATCCATAGCGGGGGGACTCACAGATACGCAGTATTTT
>TRBD2|TRBV6-5|TRBJ2-3|-
CASSYRTSGTDTQYF
TGTGCCAGCAGTTACCGGACTAGCGGCACAGATACGCAGTATTTT
>TRBD2|TRBV6-5|TRBJ2-7|-
CASLTSESSYEQYF
TGTGCCAGCCTGACTAGCGAAAGCTCCTACGAGCAGTACTTC
>-|TRBV6-6|TRBJ2-7|-
CASTPPGPAYEQYF
TGTGCCAGCACCCCACCGGGCCCAGCCTACGAGCAGTACTTC
>-|TRBV29-1|TRBJ1-1|-
CSVETPEAFF
TGCAGCGTTGAAACCCCTGAAGCTTTCTTT
>-|TRBV23-1|TRBJ2-7|once
CASRDSSYEQYF
TGCGCCAGCAGGGACAGCTCCTACGAGCAGTACTTC
>TRBD1|TRBV5-1|TRBJ1-4|-
CASSEDRVADNEKLFF
TGCGCCAGCAGCGAGGACAGGGTTGCCGACAATGAAAAACTGTTTTTT
>-|TRBV4-3|TRBJ2-5|-
CASSQGTLQVETQYF
TGCGCCAGCAGCCAGGGGACACTTCAAGTAGAGACCCAGTACTTC
>-|TRBV6-1|TRBJ1-1|-
CASSETRTVTEAFF
TGTGCCAGCAGTGAAACAAGGACAGTCACTGAAGCTTTCTTT
>-|TRBV14|TRBJ1-2|-
CASSLTSQTLYGYTF
TGTGCCAGCAGCCTTACCTCACAGACGCTATATGGCTACACCTTC
>-|TRBV20-1|TRBJ2-5|once
CSANREETQYF
TGCAGTGCTAACAGGGAAGAGACCCAGTACTTC
>TRBD2|TRBV7-7|TRBJ2-3|-
CASSFSGGADTQYF
TGTGCTAGCAGCTTTAGCGGGGGTGCAGATACGCAGTATTTT
>TRBD2|TRBV7-8|TRBJ2-1|-
CASSLVGWSGRGLYNEQFF
TGTGCCAGCAGCTTAGTAGGTTGGTCCGGGCGGGGACTATACAATGAGCAGTTCTTC
>TRBD2|TRBV19|TRBJ2-2|-
CASSLTPGLARTGELFF
TGTGCCAGTAGCCTCACGCCCGGACTAGCTCGCACCGGGGAGCTGTTTTTT
>-|TRBV6-1|TRBJ2-1|-
CASSERLAGWDNEQFF
TGTGCCAGCAGTGAAAGGTTGGCAGGGTGGGACAATGAGCAGTTCTTC
>-|TRBV7-2|TRBJ2-7|-
CASSLAPLDEQYF
TGTGCCAGCAGCTTAGCTCCCTTAGACGAGCAGTACTTC
>TRBD1|TRBV6-1|TRBJ2-7|-
CASSELTGASGYEQYF
TGTGCCAGCAGTGAGCTGACAGGGGCATCCGGATACGAGCAGTACTTC
>TRBD2|TRBV2|TRBJ2-7|-
CASRGLAAYEQYF
TGTGCCAGCAGGGGACTAGCAGCGTACGAGCAGTACTTC
>-|TRBV19|TRBJ2-3|-
CASSHAQGYAADTQYF
TGTGCCAGTAGCCACGCACAGGGTTACGCTGCAGATACGCAGTATTTT
>-|TRBV6-5|TRBJ2-7|-
CASSYDPGRNEQYF
TGTGCCAGCAGTTACGATCCGGGGAGGAACGAGCAGTACTTC
>-|TRBV4-2|TRBJ2-7|-
CASSQESPGRGRWEQYF
TGTGCCAGCAGCCAAGAGTCACCGGGACGGGGACGTTGGGAGCAGTACTTC
>-|TRBV6-5|TRBJ2-7|-
CASSLQQGFTYEQYF
TGTGCCAGCAGCCTTCAACAGGGCTTCACCTACGAGCAGTACTTC
>-|TRBV11-2|TRBJ2-7|-
CASSLDQRTWGWYEQYF
TGTGCCAGCAGCTTAGACCAGCGAACATGGGGGTGGTACGAGCAGTACTTC
>-|TRBV11-2|TRBJ2-5|-
CASSVQETQYF
TGTGCCAGCAGCGTACAAGAGACCCAGTACTTC
>TRBD1|TRBV19|TRBJ1-2|-
CASSMAGTGGLGYTF
TGTGCCAGTAGTATGGCAGGGACAGGGGGCCTTGGCTACACCTTC
>-|TRBV7-3|TRBJ1-2|-
CASSLRGSGSGSRAF
TGTGCCAGCAGCTTAAGAGGGTCTGGCTCGGGTTCCCGGGCCTTC
>-|TRBV29-1|TRBJ1-5|-
CSVEVGDAKNYSNQPQHF
TGCAGCGTTGAAGTAGGGGACGCTAAAAACTATAGCAATCAGCCCCAGCATTTT
>-|TRBV5-6|TRBJ1-2|-
CASTRGGANIYGYTF
TGTGCCAGCACCCGGGGCGGGGCAAACATCTATGGCTACACCTTC
>-|TRBV23-1|TRBJ1-2|once
CASSRLRGYTF
TGCGCCAGCAGTCGGTTGAGGGGCTACACCTTC
>-|TRBV7-2|TRBJ1-1|-
CASSYRLDAGYRNTEAFF
TGTGCCAGCAGCTACAGGCTGGACGCGGGATACAGGAACACTGAAGCTTTCTTT
>-|TRBV5-1|TRBJ1-2|-
CASSLNTGDGYTF
TGCGCCAGCAGCTTGAATACGGGGGACGGCTACACCTTC
>TRBD1|TRBV6-1|TRBJ1-4|-
CASSESGTGHEKLFF
TGTGCCAGCAGTGAAAGTGGGACAGGCCATGAAAAACTGTTTTTT
>TRBD1|TRBV18|TRBJ1-6|-
CASSATGQANSPLHF
TGTGCCAGCTCAGCAACGGGACAGGCTAATTCACCCCTCCACTTT
>TRBD2|TRBV7-9|TRBJ2-3|-
CASSLVLAGDTDTQYF
TGTGCCAGCAGCCTCGTGCTAGCGGGGGACACAGATACGCAGTATTTT
>-|TRBV5-1|TRBJ1-2|-
CASSLAPPYVGPEGYTF
TGCGCCAGCAGCTTGGCCCCCCCGTATGTGGGTCCAGAGGGCTACACCTTC
>-|TRBV14|TRBJ2-3|-
CASSGPYGADTQYF
TGTGCCAGCAGCGGACCCTATGGGGCAGATACGCAGTATTTT
>-|TRBV6-1|TRBJ1-6|-
CASKSGQGGSPLHF
TGTGCCAGCAAATCAGGACAAGGCGGTTCACCCCTCCACTTT
>-|TRBV11-3|TRBJ2-1|-
CASSRLEGEQFF
TGTGCCAGCAGCCGACTAGAGGGTGAGCAGTTCTTC
>TRBD1|TRBV4-1|TRBJ2-5|-
CASSYIVGQRSETQYF
TGCGCCAGCAGCTACATAGTGGGACAGAGGTCGGAGACCCAGTACTTC
>-|TRBV4-3|TRBJ1-6|-
CASSQETGFNSPLHF
TGCGCCAGCAGCCAAGAAACAGGGTTCAATTCACCCCTCCACTTT
>-|TRBV2|TRBJ1-3|-
CASRGDRLRAGNTIYF
TGTGCCAGCAGGGGCGACAGGCTCCGGGCAGGAAACACCATATATTTT
>-|TRBV14|TRBJ2-3|-
CASSQEVGLDTQYF
TGTGCCAGCAGCCAAGAGGTGGGATTAGATACGCAGTATTTT
>TRBD1|TRBV4-2|TRBJ1-6|-
CASSQDRDRDSPLHF
TGTGCCAGCAGCCAGGACCGGGACAGGGATTCACCCCTCCACTTT
>-|TRBV15|TRBJ1-3|once
CATSREGVVSGNTIYF
TGTGCCACCAGCAGAGAAGGCGTGGTCTCTGGAAACACCATATATTTT